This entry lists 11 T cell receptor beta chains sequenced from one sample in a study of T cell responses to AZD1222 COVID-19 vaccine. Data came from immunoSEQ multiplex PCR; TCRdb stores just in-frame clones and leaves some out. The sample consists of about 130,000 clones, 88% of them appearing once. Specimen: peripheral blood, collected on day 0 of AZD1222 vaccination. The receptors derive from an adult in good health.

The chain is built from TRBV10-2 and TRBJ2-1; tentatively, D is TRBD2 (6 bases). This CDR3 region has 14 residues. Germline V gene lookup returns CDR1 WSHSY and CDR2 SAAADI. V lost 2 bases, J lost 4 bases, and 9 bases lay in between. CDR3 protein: CASSELALYNEQFF. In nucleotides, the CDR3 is TGCGCCAGCAGTGAGCTAGCGCTGTACAATGAGCAGTTCTTC.

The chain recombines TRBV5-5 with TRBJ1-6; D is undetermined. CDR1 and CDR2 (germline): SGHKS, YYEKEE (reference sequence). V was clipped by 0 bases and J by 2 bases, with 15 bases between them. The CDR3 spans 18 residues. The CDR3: CASSLGVGGKTYNSPLHF. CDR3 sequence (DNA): TGTGCCAGCAGCTTGGGGGTGGGCGGAAAGACCTATAATTCACCCCTCCACTTT.

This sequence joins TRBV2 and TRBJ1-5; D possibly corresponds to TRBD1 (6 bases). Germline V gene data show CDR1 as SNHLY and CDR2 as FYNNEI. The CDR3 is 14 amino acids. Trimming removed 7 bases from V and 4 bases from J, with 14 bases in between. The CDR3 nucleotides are TGTGCCAGCAATACTGACAGGCATAATCAGCCCCAGCATTTT. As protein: CASNTDRHNQPQHF.

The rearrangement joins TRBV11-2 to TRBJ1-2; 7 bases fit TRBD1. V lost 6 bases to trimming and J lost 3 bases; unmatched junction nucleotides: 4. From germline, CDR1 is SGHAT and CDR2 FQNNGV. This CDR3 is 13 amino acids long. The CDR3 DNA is TGTGCCAGCAGTCCCGGGACAGACTATGGCTACACCTTC. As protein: CASSPGTDYGYTF.

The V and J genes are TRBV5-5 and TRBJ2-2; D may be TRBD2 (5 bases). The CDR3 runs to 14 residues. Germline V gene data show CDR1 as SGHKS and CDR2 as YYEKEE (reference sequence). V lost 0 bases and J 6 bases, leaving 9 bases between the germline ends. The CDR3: CASSLDQRSGELFF. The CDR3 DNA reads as TGTGCCAGCAGCTTGGATCAGCGGTCCGGGGAGCTGTTTTTT.

CDR3: CASSPSFSEQFF. The CDR3 DNA sequence: TGTGCCAGCAGCCCCTCTTTTAGTGAGCAGTTCTTC. The J gene is TRBJ2-1, the V gene TRBV3-1 (or the pseudogene TRBV3-2); D unclear. V shed 4 bases and J shed 9 bases, with 10 bases lying between them. Germline CDR1 is LGHDT and CDR2 is YNNKEL (reference sequence). The CDR3 consists of 12 residues.

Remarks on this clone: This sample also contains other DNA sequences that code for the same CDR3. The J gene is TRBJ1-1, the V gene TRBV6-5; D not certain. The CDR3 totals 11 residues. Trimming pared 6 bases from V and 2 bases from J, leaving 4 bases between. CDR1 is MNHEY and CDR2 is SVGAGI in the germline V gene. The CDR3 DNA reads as TGTGCCAGCAGGGGCAACACTGAAGCTTTCTTT. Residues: CASRGNTEAFF.

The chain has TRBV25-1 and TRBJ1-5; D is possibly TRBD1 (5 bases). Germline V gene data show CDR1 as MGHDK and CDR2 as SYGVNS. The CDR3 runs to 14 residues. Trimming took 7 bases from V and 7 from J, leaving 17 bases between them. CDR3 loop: CASISGGAGQPQHF. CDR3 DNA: TGTGCCAGCATCAGCGGTGGGGCTGGACAGCCCCAGCATTTT.

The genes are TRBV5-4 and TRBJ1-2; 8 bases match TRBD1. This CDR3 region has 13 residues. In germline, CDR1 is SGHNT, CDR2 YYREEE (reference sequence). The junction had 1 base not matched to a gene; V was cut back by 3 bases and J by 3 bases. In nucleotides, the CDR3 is TGTGCCAGCAGCTCGACAGGGGACTATGGCTACACCTTC. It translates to CASSSTGDYGYTF.

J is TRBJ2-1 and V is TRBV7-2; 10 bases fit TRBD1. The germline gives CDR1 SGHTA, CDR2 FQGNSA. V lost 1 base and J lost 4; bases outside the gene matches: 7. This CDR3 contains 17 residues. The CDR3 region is CASSLGQGTGVYNEQFF. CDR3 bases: TGTGCCAGCAGCTTAGGCCAGGGGACAGGGGTTTACAATGAGCAGTTCTTC.

CDR3 loop: CATSDPGNTIYF. The CDR3 region has the DNA TGTGCCACCAGTGATCCAGGAAACACCATATATTTT. The V call is TRBV24-1, the J call TRBJ1-3; D not resolved. Germline loops: CDR1 KGHDR, CDR2 SFDVKD. This CDR3 has 12 residues. V lost 3 bases and J 4 bases, leaving 3 bases between the germline ends.